This TCR beta chain was captured by sequencing in a study of cytomegalovirus exposure and HLA in healthy donors. Findings and limits, study-wide: Among TCR beta chains, those listed as cytomegalovirus-associated numbered over 150. CMV serostatus was the sole immune exposure information available. Within an earlier analysis, most TCR beta V segments proved productive either about 87% or about 30% of the time. In a later analysis, an Asian-associated ancestry cluster reportedly showed fewer N-insertions than the roughly 700-donor mean.

A note on this clone: Its antigen is as yet unknown.

PCR primers comprised 60 Vbeta and 13 Jbeta primers. Method: immunoSEQ multiplex PCR; TCRdb's copy keeps in-frame clones and lacks some. The table shows about 160,000 clones, with about three quarters occurring only once. This receptor was taken from a female donor in good health and CMV-seronegative. The sample was PBMCs.

CDR3 bases: TGTGCCAGCAGCGTAGTAAAACAGGGGACCTACGAGCAGTACTTC. Its translation: CASSVVKQGTYEQYF. V gene TRBV9 combines with J gene TRBJ2-7, with 7 nucleotides matching TRBD1. The ends lost 0 bases at V and 2 bases at J; junction bases unmatched: 5. CDR1 is SGDLS, CDR2 YYNGEE, per germline. The CDR3 totals 15 residues.